The clone carrying this T cell receptor (beta chain) came up a few times. What it recognizes is unknown. A second PCR of roughly 7 to 11 cycles used a sample-barcoded 5' primer and a J-beta primer mix. All samples yielded 2.5 million or more CDR3-containing paired-end reads. TCRdb fed the 5' RACE reads into MiXCR, producing one record per CDR3 protein. The repertoire holds over 1.5 million distinct CDR3 sequences, with around 48% as singletons. This specimen belongs to a study of blood T cells in healthy people across ages. Findings of the study overall: Aged donors had fewer naive CD4+ cells and lower diversity than long-lived donors.

The CDR3 is 15 amino acids. Germline trimming cut 3 bases from V and 7 bases from J; bases unmatched to any gene: 7. Germline lookup yields CDR1 SGHVS and CDR2 FQNEAQ. The receptor comes from a woman aged 40-49 years in good health. The genes are TRBV7-8 and TRBJ2-1; 9 positions match TRBD2. The material sequenced was blood. CDR3 sequence reads: CASSFGGGASNEQFF. The DNA for the CDR3 is TGTGCCAGCAGCTTTGGCGGGGGGGCCTCGAATGAGCAGTTCTTC.